A single TCR beta chain is shown here with its context. There are 11 residues in the CDR3. Germline values: CDR1 SQVTM, CDR2 ANQGSEA. V was cut by 7 bases and J by 3 bases, with 9 bases left in between. Sequencing was performed with immunoSEQ multiplex PCR; in TCRdb, only in-frame clones are kept and a portion is missing. The sample consists of a few hundred thousand clones, about nine tenths of them appearing once. The data are from a study of blood T cell repertoires in COVID-19. The overall study: The United States, Italy and Spain were the sources of the acute and convalescent COVID-19 samples.

The sample comprised peripheral blood. The gene calls are TRBV29-1 and TRBJ1-1; D gene ambiguous. This receptor was obtained from a woman aged 30 to 39 with COVID-19, enrolled during active disease. The CDR3 reads CSAPRDTEAFF. The CDR3 region has the DNA TGCAGCGCCCCCCGGGACACTGAAGCTTTCTTT.